The 18 T cell receptor beta chains listed next were all sequenced from one sample in a study of blood T cell repertoires in COVID-19. Some clones are missing from TCRdb's copy, which holds only in-frame ones; the method was immunoSEQ multiplex PCR. Of about 240,000 clones listed, around 90% were seen once; the top ten hold about 7%. The sample consisted of peripheral blood. Source of these receptors: a man aged 55 to 70 who had recovered from COVID-19.

The chain carries TRBV9 and TRBJ1-1, with 7 bases matching TRBD1. The CDR3 loop spans 15 amino acids. The V and J ends lost 3 bases and 3 bases, in that order; junction bases with no gene match: 8. From germline, CDR1 is SGDLS and CDR2 YYNGEE. CDR3 amino acids: CASSGEQGLHTEAFF. The CDR3 nucleotides are TGTGCCAGCAGCGGGGAACAGGGGCTACACACTGAAGCTTTCTTT.

The chain joins TRBV7-2 to TRBJ1-2; 8 bases are shared with TRBD1. Germline lookup yields CDR1 SGHTA and CDR2 FQGNSA. This CDR3 has 15 amino acids. Trimming removed 0 bases from V and 5 bases from J; junction bases left unmatched: 5. CDR3 in amino acids: CASSLATGGGYGYTF. As DNA, the CDR3 is TGTGCCAGCAGCTTAGCAACAGGGGGAGGTTATGGCTACACCTTC.

This chain joins TRBV5-1 and TRBJ2-1, with D perhaps TRBD1 (5 bases). Germline V gene lookup returns CDR1 SGHRS and CDR2 YFSETQ. V lost 0 bases, J lost 6 bases, and 13 bases lay in between. The CDR3 has 15 amino acids. CDR3 DNA sequence: TGCGCCAGCAGCTTGGCCACAGGTCGACTCAATGAGCAGTTCTTC. It encodes CASSLATGRLNEQFF.

This chain uses TRBV7-9 with TRBJ2-7; 7 bases match TRBD1. CDR3 length equals 15 residues. Germline trimming cut 5 bases from V and 0 bases from J; bases unmatched to any gene: 7. The germline CDR1 and CDR2 sequences are SEHNR and FQNEAQ (reference sequence). In nucleotides, the CDR3 is TGTGCCAGCAGCCTGGGACAGCAGACCTCCTACGAGCAGTACTTC. Translation: CASSLGQQTSYEQYF.

J is TRBJ2-3 and V is TRBV5-1; 8 bases are shared with TRBD2. The CDR3 contains 16 residues. Trimming at V came to 0 bases and at J to 5 bases, leaving 8 bases not matched to a gene. CDR1 and CDR2 from the germline V gene are SGHRS and YFSETQ. CDR3 sequence (DNA): TGCGCCAGCAGCTTGGGCCCCGGGGGGGCTGGAGATACGCAGTATTTT. Translated, it gives CASSLGPGGAGDTQYF.

V is TRBV6-5 and J is TRBJ2-3, with D perhaps TRBD2 (5 bases). This CDR3 has 13 amino acids. V was shortened by 6 bases and J by 4 bases, with 11 bases between the two germline ends. Per germline, CDR1 MNHEY and CDR2 SVGAGI. This CDR3 is CASRIGGADTQYF. CDR3 nucleotides: TGTGCCAGCAGAATAGGAGGTGCAGATACGCAGTATTTT.

This clone was seen more than once but under ten times. V gene TRBV9 combines with J gene TRBJ1-2; D possibly corresponds to TRBD1 (6 bases). Germline V gives CDR1 SGDLS, CDR2 YYNGEE. The length of the CDR3 is 14 residues. The V gene lost 2 bases and the J gene lost 8 bases, with 16 bases spanning the gap. CDR3 region: CASSVSGTGGGYTF. For the CDR3, the DNA is TGTGCCAGCAGCGTGTCCGGGACGGGGGGCGGCTACACCTTC.

V usage is TRBV30 and J usage is TRBJ1-6; weak D call: TRBD1 (5 bases). The germline gives CDR1 GTSNPN, CDR2 SVGIG (reference sequence). V lost 1 base to trimming and J lost 4 bases, with 11 bases between them. CDR3 length equals 15 residues. In DNA form, the CDR3 reads TGTGCCTGGAGTGGGGCCCGGGGGTATAATTCACCCCTCCACTTT. Protein: CAWSGARGYNSPLHF.

The rearrangement uses TRBV24-1 and TRBJ2-3; 7 bases are shared with TRBD1. V gave up 3 bases and J gave up 2 bases; unmatched junction bases: 4. The CDR3 consists of 15 residues. Germline CDR1 is KGHDR and CDR2 is SFDVKD. The DNA of the CDR3 is TGTGCCACCAGTGATCGACAGGGATCCACAGATACGCAGTATTTT. This encodes CATSDRQGSTDTQYF.

The chain combines TRBV12-5 with TRBJ1-2; D not certain. The CDR3 consists of 13 residues. Germline loops: CDR1 LGHNT, CDR2 FRNRAP. V was cut by 7 bases and J by 0 bases, with 9 bases left in between. This CDR3 is CASARSTNYGYTF. The CDR3 DNA sequence: TGTGCTAGTGCGAGGTCGACTAACTATGGCTACACCTTC.

The chain recombines TRBV6-4 with TRBJ1-6, with TRBD1 identical over 7 bases. The V and J ends lost 6 bases and 13 bases, in that order; junction bases with no gene match: 9. The CDR3 length is 13 residues. Germline loops: CDR1 MRHNA, CDR2 SNTAGT. Here the CDR3 DNA reads TGTGCCAGCAGGGGGACAGACGTTTACCCCCTCCACTTT. Translating gives CASRGTDVYPLHF.

The rearrangement joins TRBV7-2 to TRBJ1-2; D not resolved. Per germline, CDR1 SGHTA and CDR2 FQGNSA. CDR3 length equals 16 residues. Trimming stripped 5 bases from V and 5 bases from J, with 21 bases between. CDR3 in amino acids: CASSQLPRYTPYGYTF. CDR3 DNA sequence: TGTGCCAGCAGCCAACTCCCCCGCTATACCCCATATGGCTACACCTTC. The variable domain in full, completed from reference TRBV7-2 and TRBJ1-2, reads GAGVSQSPSNKVTEKGKDVELRCDPISGHTALYWYRQSLGQGLEFLIYFQGNSAPDKSGLPSDRFSAERTGGSVSTLTIQRTQQEDSAVYLCASSQLPRYTPYGYTFGSGTRLTVV.

This chain joins TRBV6-6 and TRBJ2-1; D remains unclear. Germline-derived CDR1 and CDR2 are MNHNY and SVGAGI (reference sequence). V was cut by 4 bases and J by 5 bases, with 6 bases left in between. This CDR3 has 12 residues. The CDR3 bases are TGTGCCAGCAGTTTCGACAACAATGAGCAGTTCTTC. Protein sequence: CASSFDNNEQFF.

This clone was seen more than once but under ten times. V gene TRBV4-1 combines with J gene TRBJ2-2; 8 bases match TRBD2. J was trimmed by 1 base and V by 5 bases; bases with no gene match: 6. This CDR3 has 16 amino acids. Germline-derived CDR1 and CDR2 are MGHRA and YSYEKL. CDR3 bases: TGCGCCAGCAGCTTACCAGCGGGAGAGAACACCGGGGAGCTGTTTTTT. Translated, it gives CASSLPAGENTGELFF.

The chain is built from TRBV27 and TRBJ1-5; no firm D call. V was pared by 4 bases and J by 3 bases, with 19 bases between. Germline loops: CDR1 MNHEY, CDR2 SMNVEV (reference sequence). The CDR3 spans 17 residues. Here the CDR3 reads CASSSRNSLAANQPQHF. In DNA form, the CDR3 reads TGTGCCAGCAGTTCCCGGAACAGTTTGGCCGCCAATCAGCCCCAGCATTTT.

This clone was recorded only once. The chain is built from TRBV7-9 and TRBJ2-1; D is undetermined. CDR1 and CDR2 (germline): SEHNR, FQNEAQ (reference sequence). The CDR3 has 13 residues. V was clipped by 6 bases and J by 9 bases, with 15 bases between them. Written as DNA, the CDR3 is TGTGCCAGCAGACTGAGTTTGTCTAGTGAGCAGTTCTTC. Translated, it gives CASRLSLSSEQFF.

The chain uses TRBV25-1 and TRBJ2-1, with 9 bases matching TRBD2. The V gene's germline CDR1 is MGHDK and CDR2 SYGVNS. Trimming took 6 bases from V and 4 from J; bases not matched to a gene: 7. The CDR3 is 15 residues long. The CDR3 DNA follows: TGTGCCAGCAGGGGAGCGGGGGGTACTTACAATGAGCAGTTCTTC. This encodes CASRGAGGTYNEQFF.

To note about this clone: The same CDR3 is also encoded by other DNA sequences in this sample. V is TRBV9 and J is TRBJ2-7; 8 positions match TRBD2. CDR1 SGDLS and CDR2 YYNGEE come from the germline V gene. V dropped 0 bases and J dropped 3; count of bases not matched to a gene: 5. The CDR3 is 15 amino acids. The CDR3 DNA sequence: TGTGCCAGCAGCGTAGGTTCGGGGGGGCTCTACGAGCAGTACTTC. Its protein is CASSVGSGGLYEQYF.